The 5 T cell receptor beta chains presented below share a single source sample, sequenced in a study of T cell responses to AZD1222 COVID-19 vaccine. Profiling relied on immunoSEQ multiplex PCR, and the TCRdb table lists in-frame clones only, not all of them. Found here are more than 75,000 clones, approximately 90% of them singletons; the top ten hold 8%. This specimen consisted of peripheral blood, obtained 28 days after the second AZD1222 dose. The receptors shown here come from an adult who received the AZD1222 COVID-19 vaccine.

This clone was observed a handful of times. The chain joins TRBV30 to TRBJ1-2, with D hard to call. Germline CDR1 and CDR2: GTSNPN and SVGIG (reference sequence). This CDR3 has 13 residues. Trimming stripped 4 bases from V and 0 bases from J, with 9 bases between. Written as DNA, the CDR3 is TGTGCCTGGACCCCCTCAGCTAACTATGGCTACACCTTC. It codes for CAWTPSANYGYTF.

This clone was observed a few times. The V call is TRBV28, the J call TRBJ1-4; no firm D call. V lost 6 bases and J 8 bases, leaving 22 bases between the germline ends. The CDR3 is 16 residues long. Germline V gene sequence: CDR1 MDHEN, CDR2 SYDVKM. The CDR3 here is CASRPPGLLTREKLFF. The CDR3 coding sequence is TGTGCCAGCAGACCTCCCGGACTCCTAACTAGGGAAAAACTGTTTTTT.

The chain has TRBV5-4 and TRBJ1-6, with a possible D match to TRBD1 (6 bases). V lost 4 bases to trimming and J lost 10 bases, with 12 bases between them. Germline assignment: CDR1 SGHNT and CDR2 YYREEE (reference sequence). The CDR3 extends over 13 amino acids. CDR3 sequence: CASSPGGGSPLHF. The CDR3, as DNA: TGTGCCAGCAGCCCGGGGGGCGGGTCACCCCTCCACTTT.

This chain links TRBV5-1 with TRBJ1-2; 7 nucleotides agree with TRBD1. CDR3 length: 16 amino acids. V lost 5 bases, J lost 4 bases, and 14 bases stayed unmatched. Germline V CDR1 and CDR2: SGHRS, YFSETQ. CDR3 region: CASSEVSSAGGYGYTF. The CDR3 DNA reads TGCGCCAGCAGTGAAGTCTCCTCCGCAGGGGGCTATGGCTACACCTTC.

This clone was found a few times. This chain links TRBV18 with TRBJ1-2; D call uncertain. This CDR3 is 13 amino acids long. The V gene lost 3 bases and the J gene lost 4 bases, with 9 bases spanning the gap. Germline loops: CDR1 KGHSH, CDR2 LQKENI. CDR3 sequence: CASSPSELYGYTF. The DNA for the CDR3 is TGTGCCAGCTCACCCTCCGAACTCTATGGCTACACCTTC.